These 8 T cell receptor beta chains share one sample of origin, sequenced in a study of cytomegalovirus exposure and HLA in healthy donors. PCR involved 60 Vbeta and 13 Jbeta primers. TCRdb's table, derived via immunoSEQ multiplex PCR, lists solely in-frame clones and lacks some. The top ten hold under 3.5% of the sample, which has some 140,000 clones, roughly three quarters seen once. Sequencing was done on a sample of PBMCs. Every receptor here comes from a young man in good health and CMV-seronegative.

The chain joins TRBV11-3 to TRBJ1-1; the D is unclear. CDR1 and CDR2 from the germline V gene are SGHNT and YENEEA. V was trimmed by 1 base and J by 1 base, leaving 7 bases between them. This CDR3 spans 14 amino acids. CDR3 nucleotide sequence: TGTGCCAGCAGCTTAGGTGGCCCGAACACTGAAGCTTTCTTT. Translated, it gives CASSLGGPNTEAFF.

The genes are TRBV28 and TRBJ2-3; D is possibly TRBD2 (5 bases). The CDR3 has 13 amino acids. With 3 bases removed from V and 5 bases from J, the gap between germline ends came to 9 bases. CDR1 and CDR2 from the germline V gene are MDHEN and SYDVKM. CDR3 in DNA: TGTGCCAGCAGTTTGGGCCGGGGAGATACGCAGTATTTT. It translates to CASSLGRGDTQYF.

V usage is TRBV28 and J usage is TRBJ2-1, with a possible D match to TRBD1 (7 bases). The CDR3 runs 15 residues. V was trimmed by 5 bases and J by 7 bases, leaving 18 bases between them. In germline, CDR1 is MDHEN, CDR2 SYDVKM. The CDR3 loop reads CASSLNRGLRNEQFF. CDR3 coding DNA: TGTGCCAGCAGTCTGAACAGGGGACTGCGGAATGAGCAGTTCTTC.

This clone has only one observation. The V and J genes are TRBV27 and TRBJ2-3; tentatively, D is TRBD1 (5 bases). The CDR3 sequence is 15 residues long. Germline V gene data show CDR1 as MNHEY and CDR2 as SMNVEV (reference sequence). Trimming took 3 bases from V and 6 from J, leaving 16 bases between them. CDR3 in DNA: TGTGCCAGCAGTTTGTTCCAGGGCAAGGTGGATACGCAGTATTTT. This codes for CASSLFQGKVDTQYF.

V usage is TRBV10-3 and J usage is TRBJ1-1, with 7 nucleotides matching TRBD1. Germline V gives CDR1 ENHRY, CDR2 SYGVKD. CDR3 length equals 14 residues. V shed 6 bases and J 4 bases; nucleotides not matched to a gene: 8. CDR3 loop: CAIRSTGSGTEAFF. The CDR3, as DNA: TGTGCCATCAGGTCGACAGGGTCGGGCACTGAAGCTTTCTTT.

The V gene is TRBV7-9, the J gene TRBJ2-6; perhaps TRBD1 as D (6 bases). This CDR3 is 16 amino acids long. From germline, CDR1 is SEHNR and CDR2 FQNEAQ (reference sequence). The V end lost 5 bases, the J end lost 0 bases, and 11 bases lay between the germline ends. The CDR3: CASSPGQLSGANVLTF. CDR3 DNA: TGTGCCAGCAGCCCAGGACAGCTCTCTGGGGCCAACGTCCTGACTTTC.

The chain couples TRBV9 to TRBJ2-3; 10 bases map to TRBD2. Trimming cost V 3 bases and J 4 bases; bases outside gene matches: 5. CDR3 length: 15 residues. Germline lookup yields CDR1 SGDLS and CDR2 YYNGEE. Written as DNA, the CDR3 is TGTGCCAGCAGCGGCCTCCTAGCGGGAGCAGATACGCAGTATTTT. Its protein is CASSGLLAGADTQYF.

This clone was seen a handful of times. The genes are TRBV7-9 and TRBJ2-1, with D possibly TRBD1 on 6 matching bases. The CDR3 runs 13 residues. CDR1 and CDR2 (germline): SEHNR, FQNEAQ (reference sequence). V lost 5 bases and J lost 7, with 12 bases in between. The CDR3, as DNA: TGTGCCAGCAGCCAGGGGAGTTGGAATGAGCAGTTCTTC. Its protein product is CASSQGSWNEQFF.